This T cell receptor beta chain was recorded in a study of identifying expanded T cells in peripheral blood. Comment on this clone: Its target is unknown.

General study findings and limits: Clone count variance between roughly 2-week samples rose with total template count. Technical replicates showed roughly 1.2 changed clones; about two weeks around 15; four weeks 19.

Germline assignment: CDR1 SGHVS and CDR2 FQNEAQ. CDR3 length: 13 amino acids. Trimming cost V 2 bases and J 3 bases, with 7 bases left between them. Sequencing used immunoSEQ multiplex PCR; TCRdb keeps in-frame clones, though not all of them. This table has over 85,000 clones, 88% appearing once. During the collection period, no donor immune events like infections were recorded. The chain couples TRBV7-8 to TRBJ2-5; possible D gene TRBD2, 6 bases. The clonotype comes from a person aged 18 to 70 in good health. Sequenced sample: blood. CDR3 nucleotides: TGTGCCAGCAGCTTATGGAGGGAAGAGACCCAGTACTTC. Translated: CASSLWREETQYF.